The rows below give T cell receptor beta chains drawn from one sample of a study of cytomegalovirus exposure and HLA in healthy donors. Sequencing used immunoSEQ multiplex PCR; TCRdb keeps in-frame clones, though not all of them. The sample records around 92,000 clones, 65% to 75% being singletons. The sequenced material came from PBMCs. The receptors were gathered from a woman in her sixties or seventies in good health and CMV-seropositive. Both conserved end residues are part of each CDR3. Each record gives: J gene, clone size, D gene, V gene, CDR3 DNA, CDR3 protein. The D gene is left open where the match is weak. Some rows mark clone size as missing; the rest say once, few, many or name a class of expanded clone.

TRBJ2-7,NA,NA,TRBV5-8,TGTGCCAGCACCGGGACAATGGCCTACGAGCAGTACTTC,CASTGTMAYEQYF
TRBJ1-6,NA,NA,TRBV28,TGTGCCAGCTATCGCGGGGCATATTCACCCCTCCACTTT,CASYRGAYSPLHF
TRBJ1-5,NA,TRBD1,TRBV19,TGTGCCAGTAGTATAGGGTCAGGGGGCCCGGTTCAGCCCCAGCATTTT,CASSIGSGGPVQPQHF
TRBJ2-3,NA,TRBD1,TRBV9,TGTGCCAGCAGCGTAGATAGGACAGGGATAGATACGCAGTATTTT,CASSVDRTGIDTQYF
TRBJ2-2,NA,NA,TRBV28,TGTGCCAGCAGTGACGAGGGCACCGGGGAGCTGTTTTTT,CASSDEGTGELFF
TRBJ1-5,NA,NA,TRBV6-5,TGTGCCAGCCAGGAGGGCTATTGGGGAAATCAGCCCCAGCATTTT,CASQEGYWGNQPQHF
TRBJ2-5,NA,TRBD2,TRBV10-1,TGCGCCAGCAGTGAAGGACTAGCGGGAAAAGAGACCCAGTACTTC,CASSEGLAGKETQYF
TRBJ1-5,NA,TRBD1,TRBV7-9,TGTGCCAGCAGCTGGGGACAGGGGGAGAATCAGCCCCAGCATTTT,CASSWGQGENQPQHF
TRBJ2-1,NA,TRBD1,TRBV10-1,TGCGCCAGCAGTGAAGGGGGCCCAAGCAATGAGCAGTTCTTC,CASSEGGPSNEQFF
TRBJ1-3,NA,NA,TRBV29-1,TGCAGCGTCGTTGTCCTTGGGGGCTCACCTTCTGGAAACACCATATATTTT,CSVVVLGGSPSGNTIYF
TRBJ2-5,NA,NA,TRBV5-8,TGTGCCAGCAGCTTGAGAGGAGCGCAAGAGACCCAGTACTTC,CASSLRGAQETQYF
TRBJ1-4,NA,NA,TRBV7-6,TGTGCCAGCAGCTTATCCCCTGGCAGGGCAGTTGAAAAACTGTTTTTT,CASSLSPGRAVEKLFF
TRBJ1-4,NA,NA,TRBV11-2,TGTGCCAGCAGCTTAGGCACAGGGTTCGGTGAAAAACTGTTTTTT,CASSLGTGFGEKLFF
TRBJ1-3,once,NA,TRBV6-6,TGTGCCAGCAGTTACTCGACAGCTGGAAACACCATATATTTT,CASSYSTAGNTIYF
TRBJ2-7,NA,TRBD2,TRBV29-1,TGCAGCGCCGAGAGCCGACTAGCGGGAGTGGGCGAGCAGTACTTC,CSAESRLAGVGEQYF
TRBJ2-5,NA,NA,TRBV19,TGTGCCAGTAGTATGGTAGGCGGGATGGGAGAGACCCAGTACTTC,CASSMVGGMGETQYF
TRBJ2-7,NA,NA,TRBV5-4,TGTGCCAGCAGCTTGATCCCCCCACAGGGCAACTACGAGCAGTACTTC,CASSLIPPQGNYEQYF
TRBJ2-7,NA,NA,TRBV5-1,TGCGCCAGCAGCTCTGGGGCGGCGGCAGGACAAGAGCAGTACTTC,CASSSGAAAGQEQYF
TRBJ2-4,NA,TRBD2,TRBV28,TGTGCCAGCAGCCTAGCGGGCGAAAACATTCAGTACTTC,CASSLAGENIQYF
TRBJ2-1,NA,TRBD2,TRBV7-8,TGTGCCAGCAGCACCTGGACTAGCGGGAGCTACAATGAGCAGTTCTTC,CASSTWTSGSYNEQFF
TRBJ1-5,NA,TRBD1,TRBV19,TGTGCCAGTAGTACCCTGGACAGGGGCAATCAGCCCCAGCATTTT,CASSTLDRGNQPQHF
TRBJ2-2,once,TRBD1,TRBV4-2,TGTGCCAGCAGCCAAGATCTGCCCAGGGGGCAGAACACCGGGGAGCTGTTTTTT,CASSQDLPRGQNTGELFF
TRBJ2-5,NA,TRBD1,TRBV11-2,TGTGCCAGCAGCCAGGACAGGGGGGAGTGGGAGACCCAGTACTTC,CASSQDRGEWETQYF
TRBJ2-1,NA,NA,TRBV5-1,TGCGCCAGCAGCACAAACAGCAATGAGCAGTTCTTC,CASSTNSNEQFF
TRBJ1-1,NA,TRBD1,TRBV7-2,TGTGCCAGCAGCTTAACAGGGGGGAACACTGAAGCTTTCTTT,CASSLTGGNTEAFF
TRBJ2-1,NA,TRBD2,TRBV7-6,TGTGCCAGCAGCAACGGACTAGGTGCCAATGAGCAGTTCTTC,CASSNGLGANEQFF
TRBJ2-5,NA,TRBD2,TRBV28,TGTGCCAGCAGCTTAAGGGCAGCGGGAGGACGAGAGACCCAGTACTTC,CASSLRAAGGRETQYF
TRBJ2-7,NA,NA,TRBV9,TGTGCCAGCAGTCAGTATCCACAGGGTGCCGAGCAGTACTTC,CASSQYPQGAEQYF
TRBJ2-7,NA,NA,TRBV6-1,TGTGCCAGCAGTCAGAGGACTCTGAGCTCCTACGAGCAGTACTTC,CASSQRTLSSYEQYF
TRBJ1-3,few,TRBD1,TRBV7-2,TGTGCCAGCAGCAGGACAGGAGACTCTGGAAACACCATATATTTT,CASSRTGDSGNTIYF
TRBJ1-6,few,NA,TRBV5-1,TGCGCCAGCAGCACGCGCGGGGATTCGTATAATTCACCCCTCCACTTT,CASSTRGDSYNSPLHF
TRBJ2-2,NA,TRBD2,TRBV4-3,TGCGCCAGCAGCCAAACGGGGCGGGGGAGTGACACCGGGGAGCTGTTTTTT,CASSQTGRGSDTGELFF
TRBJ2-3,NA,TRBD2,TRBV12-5,TGTGCTAGTGGTTTGGTACTTTCGAGGTTTAGCGGGAGGGCCGCAGATACGCAGTATTTT,CASGLVLSRFSGRAADTQYF
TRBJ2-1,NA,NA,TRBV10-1,TGCGCCAGCAGTGGTGTGGGGGCAAGGGAGAATGAGCAGTTCTTC,CASSGVGARENEQFF
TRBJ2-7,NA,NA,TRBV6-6,TGTGCCACCCTCCCGTTGGAGGGTAGGGGCTACGAGCAGTACTTC,CATLPLEGRGYEQYF
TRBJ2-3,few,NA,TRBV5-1,TGCGCCAGCAGACGAATACAGGGCTTAGGGAGCACAGATACGCAGTATTTT,CASRRIQGLGSTDTQYF
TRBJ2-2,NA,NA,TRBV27,TGTGCCAGCGGCCCCCCTCGGCAGGGGATTAACACCGGGGAGCTGTTTTTT,CASGPPRQGINTGELFF
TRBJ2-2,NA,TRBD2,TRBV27,TGTGCCAGCAGTACCGGGACGGGACTAGCGCGATCCCACACCGGGGAGCTGTTTTTT,CASSTGTGLARSHTGELFF
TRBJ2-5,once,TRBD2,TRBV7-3,TGTGCCAGCAGCTTAAGCGGGGGAGGGGTGGTGGCCCAGTACTTC,CASSLSGGGVVAQYF
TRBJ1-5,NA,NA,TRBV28,TGTGCCAGCAGGGGGGGAGGCTATAGCAATCAGCCCCAGCATTTT,CASRGGGYSNQPQHF
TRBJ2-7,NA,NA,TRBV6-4,TGTGCCAGCAGTGAGTCGAGCGGGCCATCCTACGAGCAGTACTTC,CASSESSGPSYEQYF
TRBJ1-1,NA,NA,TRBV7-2,TGTGCCAGCAGCGCCCAGCGGCCAGAAGCTTTCTTT,CASSAQRPEAFF
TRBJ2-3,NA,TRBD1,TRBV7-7,TGTGCTAGCAGCTTAGGGCCGGGACAGGGGGTAGATACGCAGTATTTT,CASSLGPGQGVDTQYF
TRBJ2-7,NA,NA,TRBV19,TGTGCCAGTAGTATGGGGGCGGGAGAAGTCGAGCAGTACTTC,CASSMGAGEVEQYF
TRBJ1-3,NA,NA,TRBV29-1,TGCAGCGTTGCGGACAGCTCTGGAAACACCATATATTTT,CSVADSSGNTIYF
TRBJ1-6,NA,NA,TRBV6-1,TGTGCCAGCAGTGATCGAGGCGCCGGTAATTCACCCCTCCACTTT,CASSDRGAGNSPLHF
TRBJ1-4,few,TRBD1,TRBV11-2,TGTGCCAGCAGCCAGGGACAGGGTTATGAAAAACTGTTTTTT,CASSQGQGYEKLFF
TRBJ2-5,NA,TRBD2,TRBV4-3,TGCGCCAGCAGCCAAGGAGGGCGGGGGGCTGGGGAGACCCAGTACTTC,CASSQGGRGAGETQYF
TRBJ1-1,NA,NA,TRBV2,TGTGCCAGCAGCACGAGAGCGGAAGCTTTCTTT,CASSTRAEAFF
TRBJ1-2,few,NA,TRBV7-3,TGTGCCAGCAGCTTAAGTCCCCAAGGGGATGGCTACACCTTC,CASSLSPQGDGYTF
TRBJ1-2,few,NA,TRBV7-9,TGTTCCAGCAGCTCCCCCCCTCCTGCCGGGGCTAACTATGGCTACACCTTC,CSSSSPPPAGANYGYTF
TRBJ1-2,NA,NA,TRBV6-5,TGTGCCAGCAGTTACCTCCCCCGTATTAATGGCTACACCTTC,CASSYLPRINGYTF
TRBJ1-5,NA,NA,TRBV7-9,TGTGCCAGCAGCCGCGGGCGGGCTCAGCCCCAGCATTTT,CASSRGRAQPQHF
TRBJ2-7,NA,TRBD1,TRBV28,TGTGCCAGCAGATCCTCCGGGACAGGGGCTCCCGAGCAGTACTTC,CASRSSGTGAPEQYF
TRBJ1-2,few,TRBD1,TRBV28,TGTGCCAGCAGTGCAGGGGGATATAACTATGGCTACACCTTC,CASSAGGYNYGYTF